This TCR beta chain is drawn from a study of blood T cell repertoires in COVID-19. This CDR3 has 13 residues. Between the trimmed V and J ends, which lost 4 bases and 4 bases, there was a span of 10 bases. Study processing details: Reference gene primer amplification in the assay estimated nucleated cell counts. Repertoires were generated with immunoSEQ multiplex PCR, while TCRdb's copy carries only in-frame clones and drops some. V and J calls and clone size follow that table, whereas D and trimming were derived from the DNA. The sample records roughly 500,000 clones, more than 85% being singletons.

Sequenced material: PBMCs or T cells enriched from blood (not recorded which). The chain recombines TRBV12-3 or TRBV12-4 with TRBJ1-1; D uncertain. The TCR comes from a woman aged 55-69 years who had recovered from COVID-19. CDR3 nucleotide sequence: TGTGCCAGCAGTTCTCCTTCGGTCACTGAAGCTTTCTTT. Encoded protein: CASSSPSVTEAFF.